This T cell receptor (gamma chain) was captured by sequencing in a study of Vδ1+ human thymocytes. Study-wide findings and caveats: Thymic TRG and TRD repertoires appeared highly polyclonal. TRG sequences recurred across donors, whereas TRD sequences stayed essentially private.

The junction had 7 bases not matched to a gene; V was cut back by 0 bases and J by 5 bases. This CDR3 is 14 amino acids long. The germline gives CDR1 GITISATS, CDR2 ISYDGTV (reference sequence). As for this clone: Its target is unknown.

RNA was extracted from the cells and then reverse transcribed. The CDR3 regions were amplified by multiplex PCR from V-gene primers to a constant-region primer. TCRdb re-called the multiplex PCR reads via CATT. Among tens of thousands of gamma-chain clones listed, around 20% were seen once. Sequencing was carried out using Vdelta1+ gamma-delta thymocytes from the thymus. Described subset: FACS-sorted CD3+ TCRalphabeta- TCRVdelta1+ TCRVdelta2- thymocytes. The TCR sequence derives from a girl less than two years old who had congenital heart surgery. The genes are TRGV9 and TRGJ1 or TRGJ2. The CDR3 sequence is CALWEVLRNYKKLF. Written as DNA, the CDR3 is TGTGCCTTGTGGGAGGTGTTGAGGAATTATAAGAAACTCTTT.